The rows below give T cell receptor beta chains drawn from one sample of a study of cytomegalovirus exposure and HLA in healthy donors. Sequencing was performed with immunoSEQ multiplex PCR; in TCRdb, only in-frame clones are kept and a portion is missing. The table records about 270,000 clones, 65% to 85% of them present only once. The sample taken for sequencing was PBMCs. These receptor sequences come from a female donor in good health and CMV-seronegative. Both conserved end residues are part of each CDR3. A D gene is named only where the DNA matches it firmly. Clone size is shown for a subset of rows, as once, few, many or a class of expanded clone.

>TRBJ2-2|TRBV9|TRBD1|-
TGTGCCAGCAGCGGACAGGGGCGAAAGAGCACCGGGGAGCTGTTTTTT
CASSGQGRKSTGELFF
>TRBJ2-7|TRBV5-1|-|-
TGCGCCAGCAGATTTGGGGACCGGGGGACCTCCTACGAGCAGTACTTC
CASRFGDRGTSYEQYF
>TRBJ1-1|TRBV6-6|TRBD1|once
TGTGCCAGCAGTTACCCCGAACAGGGGTCGAACACTGAAGCTTTCTTT
CASSYPEQGSNTEAFF
>TRBJ1-2|TRBV2|-|-
TGTGCCAGCAGCGAGTCTGTCGAGAAACGTGCCTATGGCTACACCTTC
CASSESVEKRAYGYTF
>TRBJ1-2|TRBV19|TRBD1|few
TGTGCCGCTAGGGCGCCTCAGGGGGAAAGGAACTATGGCTACACCTTC
CAARAPQGERNYGYTF
>TRBJ1-1|TRBV10-3|-|-
TGTGCCATCAGTGAGTCGAAAGGGGGGAACACTGAAGCTTTCTTT
CAISESKGGNTEAFF
>TRBJ2-1|TRBV7-3|TRBD2|-
TGTGCCAGCAGCTTAACTGCTAGCGGCTCCTACAATGAGCAGTTCTTC
CASSLTASGSYNEQFF
>TRBJ2-5|TRBV9|TRBD2|-
TGTGCCAGCAGCGTAGCGAGCCTAGCGGCTCAAGAGACCCAGTACTTC
CASSVASLAAQETQYF
>TRBJ2-1|TRBV7-8|TRBD2|-
TGTGCCAGCAGTTCTCTAGCGGGAACGTCCTACAATGAGCAGTTCTTC
CASSSLAGTSYNEQFF
>TRBJ1-5|TRBV7-9|-|few
TGTGCCAGCAGCCCTTACAGGGAAGGCCAGCCCCAGCATTTT
CASSPYREGQPQHF
>TRBJ1-5|TRBV6-5|-|-
TGTGCCAGCAGTCCCCGACAGTCCTCGTATCAGCCCCAGCATTTT
CASSPRQSSYQPQHF
>TRBJ2-4|TRBV2|-|many
TGTGCCAGCAGCTTAGGAACAGGGCCAAACATTCAGTACTTC
CASSLGTGPNIQYF
>TRBJ2-3|TRBV6-5|-|-
TGTGCCAGCAGTTATATCGGGACAGATACGCAGTATTTT
CASSYIGTDTQYF
>TRBJ1-4|TRBV28|-|-
TGTGCCAGCAGTTGGGGGCGGTTCGCGGAACTGTTTTTT
CASSWGRFAELFF
>TRBJ2-3|TRBV7-2|TRBD2|-
TGTGCCAGCAGCTCCATAGCGGGAGGCACAGATACGCAGTATTTT
CASSSIAGGTDTQYF
>TRBJ2-7|TRBV5-4|-|-
TGTGCCAGCAACACCGAAGCGGGTTCAAGCGGCGAGCAGTACTTC
CASNTEAGSSGEQYF
>TRBJ1-5|TRBV28|TRBD1|few
TGTGCCAGCACTCAGGGGGGGACAGGGGATTATCAGCCCCAGCATTTT
CASTQGGTGDYQPQHF
>TRBJ1-5|TRBV19|-|-
TGTGCCTCATGCCAGGGGTATAGCAATCAGCCCCAGCATTTT
CASCQGYSNQPQHF
>TRBJ2-2|TRBV30|-|-
TGTGCCTGGAGCCGTGACTTTGCCGGGGAGCTGTTTTTT
CAWSRDFAGELFF
>TRBJ1-4|TRBV5-1|-|-
TGCGCCAGCAGCTTGGGAGGTCTCCCCTCATGGGAAAAACTGTTTTTT
CASSLGGLPSWEKLFF
>TRBJ1-4|TRBV10-1|TRBD1|-
TGCGCCAGCAGCTGGGGACAGTCCCCTAATAATGAAAAACTGTTTTTT
CASSWGQSPNNEKLFF
>TRBJ1-5|TRBV19|TRBD1|-
TGTGCCAGCCAACAGGGGCTTCAGCCCCAGCATTTT
CASQQGLQPQHF
>TRBJ2-2|TRBV13|-|-
TGTGCCAGCAGCTTAAATGTTCCGGGGACCGGGGAGCTGTTTTTT
CASSLNVPGTGELFF
>TRBJ2-7|TRBV4-1|TRBD2|-
TGCGCCAGCAGCCAACTGACTAGCAACTCCTACGAGCAGTACTTC
CASSQLTSNSYEQYF
>TRBJ1-3|TRBV5-1|TRBD1|-
TGCGCCAGCAGCTTGGGACAGGGGGGTTATATCGGAAACACCATATATTTT
CASSLGQGGYIGNTIYF
>TRBJ1-1|TRBV5-1|TRBD1|-
TGCGCCAGCAGAAAGGCAGGGGGCAACACTGAAGCTTTCTTT
CASRKAGGNTEAFF
>TRBJ2-1|TRBV15|-|-
TGTGCCACCAGCAGAGATCCCGGACTTCCTAACAATGAGCAGTTCTTC
CATSRDPGLPNNEQFF